The 32 T cell receptor beta chains below come from one sample, sequenced in a study of T-cell memory formation after mild COVID-19. TCRdb reprocessed the 5' RACE reads via MiXCR and lists one record per CDR3 protein. The data show a few hundred thousand distinct CDR3 sequences, 20% to 25% seen once. Material for sequencing was PBMCs or a T cell subset sorted from them (not recorded which). These receptors came from a man aged 18 to 29 who had mild COVID-19 (a few samples of this study predate the infection). Cell type and time point are not known.

This chain uses TRBV7-2 with TRBJ2-2; D gene uncertain. Trimming removed 7 bases at V and 8 bases at J, with 14 bases between. From germline, CDR1 is SGHTA and CDR2 FQGNSA. The CDR3 sequence is 13 residues long. DNA of the CDR3: TGTGCCAGCACCCCGGGCTGGGGTGGGGAGCTGTTTTTT. Translation gives CASTPGWGGELFF.

The CDR3 DNA sequence: TGTGCCAGCACCGAGACAGGCCCACCGCGTAATCAGCCCCAGCATTTT. The encoded protein is CASTETGPPRNQPQHF. The rearrangement links TRBV7-8 to TRBJ1-5; the D gene is possibly TRBD1 (6 bases). Germline V lookup: CDR1 SGHVS, CDR2 FQNEAQ. Trimming took 7 bases from V and 4 from J, leaving 20 bases between them. The CDR3 covers 16 residues.

This chain uses TRBV5-1 with TRBJ2-2; D may correspond to TRBD1 or TRBD2 (5 bases each). The V gene's germline CDR1 is SGHRS and CDR2 YFSETQ. The CDR3 runs to 15 residues. The V and J ends lost 4 bases and 5 bases respectively, with 15 bases between them. The CDR3, as DNA: TGCGCCAGCAGCCCGGGACCGGGGCTAACCGGGGAGCTGTTTTTT. Protein sequence: CASSPGPGLTGELFF.

This clonotype has a handful of counts. This sequence joins TRBV25-1 and TRBJ1-1, with 9 bases identical to TRBD1. CDR1 and CDR2 from the germline V gene are MGHDK and SYGVNS. The CDR3 totals 13 residues. The ends lost 2 bases at V and 11 bases at J; junction bases unmatched: 6. CDR3: CASSEGGQGTAFF. CDR3 DNA: TGTGCCAGCAGTGAAGGGGGACAGGGTACGGCTTTCTTT.

This sequence joins TRBV2 and TRBJ2-7; no firm D call. V lost 1 base to trimming and J lost 4 bases, with 8 bases between them. The CDR3 is 13 residues long. Per germline, CDR1 SNHLY and CDR2 FYNNEI. DNA of the CDR3: TGTGCCAGCAGTGAAGGAATGGGGTACGAGCAGTACGTC. Encoded protein: CASSEGMGYEQYV.

This clonotype has just a few counts. The rearrangement joins TRBV6-5 to TRBJ1-6; 8 nucleotides match TRBD1. This CDR3 is 12 amino acids long. V lost 6 bases, J lost 9 bases, and 1 base stayed unmatched. Looked up from germline, CDR1 is MNHEY and CDR2 is SVGAGI. CDR3 nucleotides: TGTGCCAGCAGAGACAGGGGTTCACCCCTCCACTTT. It specifies CASRDRGSPLHF.

This chain links TRBV5-1 with TRBJ1-2; D remains unclear. V lost 0 bases to trimming and J lost 5 bases, with 17 bases between them. This CDR3 has 16 amino acids. Germline loops: CDR1 SGHRS, CDR2 YFSETQ. The CDR3 DNA reads TGCGCCAGCAGCTTGGATGCGGGAAGCATATTTTATGGCTACACCTTC. Its protein product is CASSLDAGSIFYGYTF.

This clonotype has just a few counts. The chain recombines TRBV7-2 with TRBJ1-3; no definite D call. CDR1 and CDR2 from the germline V gene are SGHTA and FQGNSA. The CDR3 sequence is 15 residues long. Trimming took 3 bases from V and 3 from J, leaving 12 bases between them. The CDR3 DNA follows: TGTGCCAGCAGCTTTGCAGCTCTATTTGGAAACACCATATATTTT. Its protein product is CASSFAALFGNTIYF.

This clonotype was seen more than once but under ten times. The J gene is TRBJ2-7, the V gene TRBV11-2; no definite D call. This CDR3 has 14 residues. V lost 0 bases and J lost 1, with 7 bases in between. CDR1 is SGHAT and CDR2 is FQNNGV in the germline V gene. The CDR3 loop reads CASSLEGASYEQYV. The CDR3 DNA reads as TGTGCCAGCAGCTTAGAAGGAGCTTCCTACGAGCAGTACGTC.

The chain joins TRBV19 to TRBJ1-5, with 7 positions matching TRBD1. The CDR3 sequence is 14 residues long. The germline V gene has CDR1 LNHDA and CDR2 SQIVND (reference sequence). V was pared by 7 bases and J by 3 bases, with 6 bases of the junction left unmatched. Written as DNA, the CDR3 is TGTGCCAGTAACTACGGGACAGTCAATCAGCCCCAGCATTTT. Amino acids: CASNYGTVNQPQHF. The full variable domain, with the rest looked up from reference TRBV19 and TRBJ1-5, is DGGITQSPKYLFRKEGQNVTLSCEQNLNHDAMYWYRQDPGQGLRLIYYSQIVNDFQKGDIAEGYSVSREKKESFPLTVTSAQKNPTAFYLCASNYGTVNQPQHFGDGTRLSIL.

This chain connects TRBV7-2 to TRBJ2-7; TRBD2 matches at 10 bases. This CDR3 spans 15 amino acids. Trimming at V came to 5 bases and at J to 3 bases, leaving 7 bases not matched to a gene. Germline V gene lookup returns CDR1 SGHTA and CDR2 FQGNSA. CDR3 protein: CASSRSGGTIYEQYF. The DNA for the CDR3 is TGTGCCAGCAGCCGTAGCGGGGGGACCATCTACGAGCAGTACTTC.

This clonotype was seen a handful of times. The CDR3 nucleotides are TGCGCCAGCAGCTTCGCGCTTGCAACTAATGAAAAACTGTTTTTT. As protein: CASSFALATNEKLFF. The rearrangement joins TRBV5-1 to TRBJ1-4; D not certain. The CDR3 covers 15 residues. The germline gives CDR1 SGHRS, CDR2 YFSETQ. Trimming took off 2 bases at V and 0 bases at J, with 8 bases between the two ends. Looking up the rest from reference TRBV5-1 and TRBJ1-4 gives the full variable domain: KAGVTQTPRYLIKTRGQQVTLSCSPISGHRSVSWYQQTPGQGLQFLFEYFSETQRNKGNFPGRFSGRQFSNSRSEMNVSTLELGDSALYLCASSFALATNEKLFFGSGTQLSVL.

As regards this clonotype: A junction end diverges from the germline sequence, so it may reflect a read error. The genes are TRBV4-3 and TRBJ2-7; the D is unclear. The CDR3 covers 13 residues. Germline CDR1 LGHNA, CDR2 YSLEER. The CDR3: CASSQYFGQRTNF. The CDR3 coding sequence is TGCGCCAGCAGCCAATATTTTGGGCAGCGAACCAACTTC.

CDR3 residues: CSVGQGTPDTQYF. In nucleotides, the CDR3 is TGCAGCGTTGGCCAGGGGACGCCAGATACGCAGTATTTT. The chain carries TRBV29-1 and TRBJ2-3; D is possibly TRBD1 (6 bases). Germline V gene data show CDR1 as SQVTM and CDR2 as ANQGSEA. Trimming stripped 4 bases from V and 4 bases from J, with 12 bases between. This CDR3 region has 13 residues.

V is TRBV6-2 or TRBV6-3 and J is TRBJ2-3, with TRBD2 identical over 12 bases. V shed 6 bases and J 1 base; nucleotides not matched to a gene: 5. The germline CDR1 and CDR2 sequences are MNHEY and SVGEGT. The CDR3 has 16 amino acids. The CDR3 loop reads CASRASGGAGTDTQYF. As DNA, the CDR3 is TGTGCCAGCAGGGCTAGCGGGGGGGCCGGCACAGATACGCAGTATTTT.

CDR3 in amino acids: CASSYSAGGHDTDTQYF. CDR3 in DNA: TGTGCCAGCAGTTACAGCGCGGGGGGGCATGACACAGATACGCAGTATTTT. This chain links TRBV6-5 with TRBJ2-3, with 9 positions matching TRBD2. The germline CDR1 and CDR2 sequences are MNHEY and SVGAGI. CDR3 length: 17 amino acids. The ends lost 2 bases at V and 2 bases at J; junction bases unmatched: 8.

This clonotype has only a few counts. J is TRBJ1-3 and V is TRBV20-1, with D uncertain. The CDR3 spans 15 residues. Germline CDR1 is DFQATT and CDR2 is SNEGSKA (reference sequence). Trimming removed 0 bases from V and 4 bases from J, with 13 bases in between. CDR3: CSARDGYLEGNTIYF. In DNA, the CDR3 is TGCAGTGCTAGAGATGGGTACCTGGAGGGAAACACCATATATTTT.

The chain carries TRBV4-1 and TRBJ2-2, with 10 bases aligning to TRBD2. The CDR3 loop spans 16 amino acids. Germline-derived CDR1 and CDR2 are MGHRA and YSYEKL. V shed 4 bases, J shed 2 bases, and the junction held 4 bases outside the gene matches. CDR3 amino acids: CASSPTSGFNTGELFF. DNA of the CDR3: TGCGCCAGCAGCCCGACTAGCGGGTTTAACACCGGGGAGCTGTTTTTT.

This chain connects TRBV20-1 to TRBJ2-5; TRBD2 matches 9 bases. The V gene end was trimmed by 0 bases and the J gene end by 5 bases; junction bases not matched to a gene: 10. Looked up from germline, CDR1 is DFQATT and CDR2 is SNEGSKA (reference sequence). The CDR3 has 16 residues. CDR3 in DNA: TGCAGTGCTAGAGATCCCGTAGCGGGGGAATGGGAGACCCAGTACTTC. Translated, it gives CSARDPVAGEWETQYF.

This chain uses TRBV15 with TRBJ2-7; TRBD1 matches 8 bases. CDR1 and CDR2 from the germline V gene are LNHNV and YYDKDF (reference sequence). CDR3 length equals 14 residues. Trimming removed 4 bases from V and 7 bases from J; junction bases left unmatched: 9. CDR3: CATSKSRDRTEQYF. The CDR3, as DNA: TGTGCCACCAGCAAATCCAGGGACAGGACGGAGCAGTACTTC.

This chain uses TRBV5-1 with TRBJ2-7; TRBD1 matches 7 bases. In germline, CDR1 is SGHRS, CDR2 YFSETQ. The CDR3 length is 16 residues. J lost 3 bases, V lost 0 bases, and 9 bases had no gene match. CDR3 region: CASSLVSRGQFYEQYF. The CDR3 DNA is TGCGCCAGCAGCTTGGTATCTCGGGGACAGTTCTACGAGCAGTACTTC. Full variable domain (outside the CDR3, taken from reference TRBV5-1 and TRBJ2-7): KAGVTQTPRYLIKTRGQQVTLSCSPISGHRSVSWYQQTPGQGLQFLFEYFSETQRNKGNFPGRFSGRQFSNSRSEMNVSTLELGDSALYLCASSLVSRGQFYEQYFGPGTRLTVT.

The chain links TRBV24-1 to TRBJ1-5, with D perhaps matching TRBD1 (5 bases). The CDR3 contains 14 residues. V gave up 2 bases and J gave up 2 bases, with 6 bases separating them. Germline CDR1 reads KGHDR; CDR2 reads SFDVKD. In nucleotides, the CDR3 is TGTGCCACCAGTGATTCACAGGGCAATCAGCCCCAGCATTTT. Protein sequence: CATSDSQGNQPQHF.

This clonotype came up a few times. The chain is built from TRBV20-1 and TRBJ2-5, with TRBD1 matching 8 bases. CDR1 is DFQATT, CDR2 SNEGSKA, per germline (reference sequence). The J segment lost 1 base and the V segment lost 1 base, leaving 2 bases of the junction unmatched. CDR3 length equals 14 residues. CDR3 sequence reads: CSARATGGQETQYF. For the CDR3, the DNA is TGCAGTGCTAGAGCAACAGGGGGCCAAGAGACCCAGTACTTC.

This chain connects TRBV6-5 to TRBJ2-7, with D possibly TRBD2 on 6 matching bases. Germline V gives CDR1 MNHEY, CDR2 SVGAGI. V lost 9 bases to trimming and J lost 6 bases, with 21 bases between them. The CDR3 length is 14 residues. CDR3 nucleotides: TGTGCCAGTTTAGACCTTCGCGGGGCAAGCGAGCAGTACGTC. This encodes CASLDLRGASEQYV.

The V call is TRBV5-4, the J call TRBJ2-1; perhaps TRBD2 as D (5 bases). Germline V gene lookup returns CDR1 SGHNT and CDR2 YYREEE (reference sequence). The CDR3 sequence is 14 residues long. V shed 3 bases and J shed 4 bases, with 11 bases lying between them. The CDR3 DNA reads as TGTGCCAGCAGCTCGGTGGGGAGATACAATGAGCAGTTCTTC. This translates into CASSSVGRYNEQFF.

V is TRBV10-3 and J is TRBJ1-6; D gene uncertain. CDR3 length: 14 residues. Looked up from germline, CDR1 is ENHRY and CDR2 is SYGVKD. Trimming removed 3 bases from V and 1 base from J, with 4 bases in between. CDR3 loop: CAISEASYNSPLHF. CDR3 DNA sequence: TGTGCCATCAGTGAAGCATCCTATAATTCACCCCTCCACTTT.

This clonotype was observed at least ten times. The rearrangement joins TRBV24-1 to TRBJ2-5; D possibly corresponds to TRBD2 (6 bases). Germline V gene data show CDR1 as KGHDR and CDR2 as SFDVKD. The CDR3 spans 13 residues. Trimming left V 4 bases short and J 1 base short, with 6 bases between. The CDR3 DNA reads TGTGCCACCAGTGACGGGAGCCAAGAGACCCAGTACTTC. Translation: CATSDGSQETQYF.

This clonotype turned up a few times. The chain couples TRBV25-1 to TRBJ2-3; 9 bases are a match to TRBD1. Germline V CDR1 and CDR2: MGHDK, SYGVNS. V was clipped by 3 bases and J by 6 bases; unmatched bases: 7. The CDR3 spans 15 residues. CDR3 coding DNA: TGTGCCAGCAGTGAGTTGACAGGGGGAAGGGATACGCAGTATTTT. Residues: CASSELTGGRDTQYF.

This clonotype has more than one count but fewer than ten. The chain uses TRBV12-5 and TRBJ1-5, with TRBD1 identical over 12 bases. The CDR3 sequence is 20 residues long. The trim removed 0 bases at V and 7 bases at J, leaving 16 bases unmatched. Germline lookup yields CDR1 LGHNT and CDR2 FRNRAP. CDR3 protein: CASGLVIGRDRGRVEQPQHF. The CDR3 coding sequence is TGTGCTAGTGGTTTGGTTATTGGGAGGGACAGGGGGCGGGTAGAGCAGCCCCAGCATTTT.

This clonotype was seen more than once but under ten times. V usage is TRBV4-1 and J usage is TRBJ1-5, with no clear D. Germline loops: CDR1 MGHRA, CDR2 YSYEKL. The V gene lost 0 bases and the J gene lost 4 bases, with 7 bases spanning the gap. The CDR3 contains 14 residues. The CDR3 loop is CASSQDVVNQPQHF. CDR3 coding DNA: TGCGCCAGCAGCCAAGATGTTGTGAATCAGCCCCAGCATTTT.

This chain connects TRBV5-1 to TRBJ2-7, with D maybe TRBD2 (6 bases). CDR3 size: 14 residues. CDR1 is SGHRS and CDR2 is YFSETQ in the germline V gene. The germline V and J ends were trimmed by 4 bases and 2 bases, with 13 bases remaining between them. The CDR3: CASSPEGAPYEQYF. DNA of the CDR3: TGCGCCAGCAGCCCGGAGGGAGCCCCCTACGAGCAGTACTTC.

This clonotype was recorded a few times. The V gene is TRBV4-3, the J gene TRBJ2-5; 11 bases agree with TRBD2. V gave up 3 bases and J gave up 7 bases; unmatched junction bases: 4. CDR1 and CDR2 from the germline V gene are LGHNA and YSLEER. The CDR3 has 14 amino acids. In DNA form, the CDR3 reads TGCGCCAGCAGCCAGACCGGGACTAGCGGGACCCAGTACTTC. It yields the protein CASSQTGTSGTQYF.